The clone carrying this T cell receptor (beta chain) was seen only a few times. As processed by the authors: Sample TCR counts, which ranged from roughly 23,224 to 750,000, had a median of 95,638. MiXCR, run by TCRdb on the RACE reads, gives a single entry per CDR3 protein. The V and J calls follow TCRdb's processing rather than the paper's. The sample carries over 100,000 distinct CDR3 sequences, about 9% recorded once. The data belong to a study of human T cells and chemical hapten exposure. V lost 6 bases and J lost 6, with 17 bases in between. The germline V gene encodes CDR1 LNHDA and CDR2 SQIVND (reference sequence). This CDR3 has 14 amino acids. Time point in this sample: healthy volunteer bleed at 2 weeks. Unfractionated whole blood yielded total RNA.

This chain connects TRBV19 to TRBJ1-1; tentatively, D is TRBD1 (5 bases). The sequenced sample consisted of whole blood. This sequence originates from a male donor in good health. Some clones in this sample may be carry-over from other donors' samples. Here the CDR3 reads CASSVPRGIPEAFF. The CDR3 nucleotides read TGTGCCAGTAGCGTTCCACGGGGGATCCCTGAAGCTTTCTTT.